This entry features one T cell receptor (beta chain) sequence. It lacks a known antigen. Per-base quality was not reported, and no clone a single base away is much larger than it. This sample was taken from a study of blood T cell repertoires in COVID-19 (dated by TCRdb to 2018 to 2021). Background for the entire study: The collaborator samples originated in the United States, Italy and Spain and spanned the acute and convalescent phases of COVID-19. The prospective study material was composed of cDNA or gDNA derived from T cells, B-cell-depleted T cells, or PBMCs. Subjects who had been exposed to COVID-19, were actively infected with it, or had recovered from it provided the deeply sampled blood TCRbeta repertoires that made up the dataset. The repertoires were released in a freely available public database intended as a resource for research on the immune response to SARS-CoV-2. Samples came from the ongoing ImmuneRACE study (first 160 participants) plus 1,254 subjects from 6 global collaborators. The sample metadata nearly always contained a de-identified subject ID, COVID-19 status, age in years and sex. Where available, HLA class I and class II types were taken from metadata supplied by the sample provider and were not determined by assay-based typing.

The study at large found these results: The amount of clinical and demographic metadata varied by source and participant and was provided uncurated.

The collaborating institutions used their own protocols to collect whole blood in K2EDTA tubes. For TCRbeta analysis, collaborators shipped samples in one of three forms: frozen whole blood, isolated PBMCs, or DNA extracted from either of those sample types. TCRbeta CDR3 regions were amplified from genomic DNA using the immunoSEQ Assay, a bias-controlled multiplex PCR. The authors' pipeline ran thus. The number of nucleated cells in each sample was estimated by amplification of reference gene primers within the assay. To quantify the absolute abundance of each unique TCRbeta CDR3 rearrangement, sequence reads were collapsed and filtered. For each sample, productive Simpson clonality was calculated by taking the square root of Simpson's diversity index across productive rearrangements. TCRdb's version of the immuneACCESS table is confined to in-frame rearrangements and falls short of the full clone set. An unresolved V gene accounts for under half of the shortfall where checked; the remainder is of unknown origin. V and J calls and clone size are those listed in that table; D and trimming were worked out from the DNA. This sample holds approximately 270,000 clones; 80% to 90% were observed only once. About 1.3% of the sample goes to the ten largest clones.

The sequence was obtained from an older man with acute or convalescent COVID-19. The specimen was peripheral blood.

The CDR3 reads CATHNPNQPQHF. The DNA sequence is TGTGCCACCCACAACCCCAATCAGCCCCAGCATTTT. The V and J segments used are TRBV15 and TRBJ1-5; the D segment cannot be called with confidence. The germline V gene (reference sequence) specifies LNHNV as CDR1 and YYDKDF as CDR2. The CDR3 spans 12 residues, from the cysteine through the phenylalanine. This entry keeps only the CDR3 DNA: 36 bases, framed from base 1. V loses 8 bases of germline sequence and J loses 3 bases, and the interval between the two ends is 8 bases. The reference TRBV15 and TRBJ1-5 proteins fill in what lies around the CDR3, so the full variable domain reads DAMVIQNPRYQVTQFGKPVTLSCSQTLNHNVMYWYQQKSSQAPKLLFHYYDKDFNNEADTPDNFQSRRPNTSFCFLDIRSPGLGDTAMYLCATHNPNQPQHFGDGTRLSIL.